This passage covers 18 T cell receptor beta chains from one sample sequenced in a study of blood T cells in healthy people across ages. Primers used in a second PCR of about 6 to 11 cycles were a sample-barcoded 5' primer and a J-beta primer mix. A single record per CDR3 protein comes from TCRdb applying MiXCR to the 5' RACE reads. This repertoire shows 1.2 million to 1.5 million distinct CDR3 sequences, approximately 59% found once; its top ten account for about 6.3%. Material: blood. The receptor set was obtained from a man between 18 and 35 years old in good health.

This clonotype appeared a single time. The DNA of the CDR3 is TGTGCCAGCAGTTTATCGGAGGGGGCGTTCACTGAAGCTTTCTTT. This encodes CASSLSEGAFTEAFF. The chain is built from TRBV12-3 or TRBV12-4 and TRBJ1-1; the match to TRBD1 covers 7 bases. Trimming at V came to 2 bases and at J to 4 bases, leaving 7 bases not matched to a gene. The CDR3 length is 15 residues.

The chain is built from TRBV20-1 and TRBJ1-2; D not certain. This CDR3 is built from 12 residues. Trimming left V 6 bases short and J 4 bases short, with 12 bases between. The V gene's germline CDR1 is DFQATT and CDR2 SNEGSKA (reference sequence). CDR3 region: CSAEAPLYGYTF. The DNA for the CDR3 is TGCAGTGCCGAGGCCCCTCTCTATGGCTACACCTTC.

V usage is TRBV15 and J usage is TRBJ2-3; TRBD2 aligns across 7 bases. In germline, CDR1 is LNHNV, CDR2 YYDKDF (reference sequence). CDR3 size: 16 residues. V shed 2 bases and J 3 bases; nucleotides not matched to a gene: 8. CDR3 loop: CATSRSGAGVTDTQYF. Here the CDR3 DNA reads TGTGCCACCAGCAGATCCGGGGCGGGAGTAACAGATACGCAGTATTTT.

This clonotype was found a few times. The chain has TRBV12-3 or TRBV12-4 and TRBJ2-4; 7 nucleotides line up with TRBD1. V shed 7 bases and J 5 bases; nucleotides not matched to a gene: 17. CDR3 size: 17 residues. The CDR3 nucleotides are TGTGCCAGCACTTTGACAGGGTACGAAAGAATCGAAAACATTCAGTACTTC. Residues: CASTLTGYERIENIQYF.

The gene calls are TRBV6-1 and TRBJ1-1, with TRBD1 matching over 7 bases. The V and J ends lost 6 bases and 11 bases, in that order; junction bases with no gene match: 9. CDR1 is MNHNS and CDR2 is SASEGT in the germline V gene. The CDR3 extends over 12 amino acids. As DNA, the CDR3 is TGTGCCAGCAGCCCCGACAGGGTGACGGCTTTCTTT. This encodes CASSPDRVTAFF.

Worth noting for this clonotype: One end of the junction is discordant with germline, which a read error may explain. The chain links TRBV7-7 to TRBJ2-5; TRBD2 might be the D (5 bases). This CDR3 spans 14 amino acids. Looked up from germline, CDR1 is SSHAT and CDR2 is FNYEAQ (reference sequence). The CDR3 spells CASSLDQRRKTQYF. The DNA for the CDR3 is TGTGCTAGCAGCTTAGACCAACGGAGGAAGACCCAGTACTTC.

The J gene is TRBJ2-7, the V gene TRBV20-1, with D possibly being TRBD2 (6 bases). The CDR3 contains 13 residues. In germline, CDR1 is DFQATT, CDR2 SNEGSKA (reference sequence). V lost 6 bases, J lost 7 bases, and 19 bases lay in between. The CDR3 reads CSAVGLPSREQYF. In DNA form, the CDR3 reads TGCAGTGCCGTGGGACTCCCTTCTCGAGAGCAGTACTTC.

This clonotype was counted only a few times. CDR3 sequence: CASSQEFLTSNEQFF. The CDR3 DNA reads as TGTGCCAGCAGCCAAGAGTTCCTCACTAGCAATGAGCAGTTCTTC. V is TRBV4-2 and J is TRBJ2-1, with a possible D match to TRBD2 (5 bases). Per germline, CDR1 LGHNA and CDR2 YNFKEQ. This CDR3 region has 15 residues. V was clipped by 0 bases and J by 6 bases, with 12 bases between them.

On this clonotype: The junction does not match germline at one end; this may be a read error. V is TRBV4-1 and J is TRBJ1-1; D remains ambiguous. This CDR3 contains 15 residues. Germline V lookup: CDR1 MGHRA, CDR2 YSYEKL. Here the CDR3 reads CASSQSFGLNTEAFF. In nucleotides, the CDR3 is TGCGCCAGCAGCCAATCTTTCGGTTTGAACACTGAAGCTTTCTTC.

The chain carries TRBV20-1 and TRBJ2-6, with no clear D. V lost 1 base to trimming and J lost 0 bases, with 4 bases between them. From germline, CDR1 is DFQATT and CDR2 SNEGSKA (reference sequence). CDR3 length: 14 residues. CDR3 sequence: CSARVRSGANVLTF. The CDR3 DNA is TGCAGTGCTAGAGTTCGCTCTGGGGCCAACGTCCTGACTTTC.

V and J are TRBV4-1 and TRBJ1-1; D perhaps matches TRBD1 (5 bases). Germline CDR1 MGHRA, CDR2 YSYEKL. The V end was cut by 3 bases, the J end by 7 bases, with 18 bases between. This CDR3 has 15 residues. For the CDR3, the DNA is TGCGCCAGCAGCCAGCAACCGGACGGGACCTGTGAAGCTTTCTTT. Its protein is CASSQQPDGTCEAFF.

About this clonotype: A read error may account for a junction end that differs from germline. The V call is TRBV4-2, the J call TRBJ2-3; a weak D match, TRBD2 (6 bases). The CDR3 covers 16 residues. Germline CDR1 reads LGHNA; CDR2 reads YNFKEQ. CDR3 residues: CASSQEGGTSTDTRYF. DNA for the CDR3: TGTGCCAGCAGCCAAGAGGGCGGAACTAGCACAGATACGCGGTATTTT.

The count of this clonotype is one. This chain connects TRBV15 to TRBJ2-5, with D unclear. Trimming stripped 0 bases from V and 11 bases from J, with 13 bases between. CDR1 LNHNV and CDR2 YYDKDF come from the germline V gene (reference sequence). The CDR3 spans 13 residues. The CDR3 reads CATSRDVQLEQYF. The DNA for the CDR3 is TGTGCCACCAGCAGAGATGTCCAGTTGGAGCAGTACTTC.

V usage is TRBV7-9 and J usage is TRBJ2-5; tentatively, D is TRBD2 (7 bases). Trimming took off 6 bases at V and 2 bases at J, with 13 bases between the two ends. The germline V gene encodes CDR1 SEHNR and CDR2 FQNEAQ (reference sequence). The CDR3 covers 14 residues. Written as DNA, the CDR3 is TGTGCCAGCAGAGATGCGGGGGCGCAAGAGACCCAGTACTTC. This sequence encodes CASRDAGAQETQYF.

This chain links TRBV12-3 or TRBV12-4 with TRBJ2-7; D is uncertain. V was cut by 3 bases and J by 2 bases, with 5 bases left in between. This CDR3 is built from 12 residues. The CDR3 bases are TGTGCCAGCAGTTTTGTCCCCTACGAGCAGTACTTC. Encoded protein: CASSFVPYEQYF.

Comments on this clonotype: A junction end diverges from the germline sequence, so it may reflect a read error. The chain is built from TRBV7-2 and TRBJ2-7, with 8 positions matching TRBD2. CDR1 and CDR2 (germline): SGHTA, FQGNSA. This CDR3 contains 15 residues. CDR3 sequence reads: CASSPLRTSSDEQYF. Written as DNA, the CDR3 is TGTGCCAGCAGCCCTCTACGGACTAGCTCCGACGAGCAGTACTTC.

The rearrangement uses TRBV12-3 or TRBV12-4 and TRBJ1-1; D is perhaps TRBD1 (6 bases). V shed 1 base and J shed 1 base, with 13 bases lying between them. This CDR3 comprises 16 residues. The CDR3, as DNA: TGTGCCAGCAGTTTAGGGTTTGGGGGCGGGAACACTGAAGCTTTCTTT. Translated: CASSLGFGGGNTEAFF.

This clonotype was picked up a small number of times. The gene calls are TRBV3-1 and TRBJ2-3; 7 bases are shared with TRBD2. This CDR3 comprises 14 residues. J gave up 4 bases and V 4 bases, and 5 bases lay outside the gene matches. Germline V gives CDR1 LGHDT, CDR2 YNNKEL (reference sequence). CDR3 coding DNA: TGTGCCAGCAGCCCGAGCGGGACCGCAGATACGCAGTATTTT. Its protein product is CASSPSGTADTQYF.